What follows are 19 T cell receptor beta chains derived from one specimen sequenced in a study of cytotoxic CD8 clonotypes in ibrutinib-treated CLL. Here immunoSEQ multiplex PCR was the method, and the copy in TCRdb shows in-frame clones only, minus some. The sample yields 120,000 to 150,000 clones, about 80% seen once. The sample was PBMCs, taken after 12 months of ibrutinib treatment. Every receptor here comes from a human donor with chronic lymphocytic leukemia.

V gene TRBV6-1 combines with J gene TRBJ1-2; D is perhaps TRBD1 (5 bases). Germline values: CDR1 MNHNS, CDR2 SASEGT. The CDR3 is 16 residues long. V lost 4 bases and J 3 bases, leaving 18 bases between the germline ends. DNA for the CDR3: TGTGCCAGCAGTGGAGGGGAGAGGGTCTTTGACTATGGCTACACCTTC. The encoded protein is CASSGGERVFDYGYTF.

This clone has only a few counts. The rearrangement links TRBV7-9 to TRBJ1-1; no clear D gene. CDR3 length equals 12 residues. The V end was cut by 1 base, the J end by 11 bases, with 11 bases between. Germline CDR1 reads SEHNR; CDR2 reads FQNEAQ (reference sequence). This CDR3 reads CASSLGGFDAFF. For the CDR3, the DNA is TGTGCCAGCAGCTTAGGAGGGTTCGACGCTTTCTTT.

The V and J genes are TRBV18 and TRBJ2-7; weak D call: TRBD1 (6 bases). Trimming took 5 bases from V and 3 from J, leaving 11 bases between them. The germline gives CDR1 KGHSH, CDR2 LQKENI. The CDR3 totals 13 residues. This CDR3 reads CASSDGTHYEQYF. For the CDR3, the DNA is TGTGCCAGCTCAGACGGGACACACTACGAGCAGTACTTC.

The chain uses TRBV6-4 and TRBJ1-5; D not certain. Germline CDR1 reads MRHNA; CDR2 reads SNTAGT. This CDR3 has 15 residues. The V gene lost 0 bases and the J gene lost 2 bases, with 8 bases spanning the gap. The CDR3 DNA follows: TGTGCCAGCAGTGACTCGGGAGTGTGCAATCAGCCCCAGCATTTT. Translation gives CASSDSGVCNQPQHF.

CDR3 bases: TGTGCCAGCAGTTTTCCCCCCAATCAGCCCCAGCATTTT. Amino acid sequence: CASSFPPNQPQHF. V gene TRBV28 combines with J gene TRBJ1-5; D is unresolved. CDR1 is MDHEN, CDR2 SYDVKM, per germline. The CDR3 sequence is 13 residues long. The ends were cut back, 3 bases at V and 3 bases at J, with 6 bases in the middle.

V and J are TRBV28 and TRBJ1-5; TRBD1 matches 11 bases. The length of the CDR3 is 16 residues. V was clipped by 7 bases and J by 4 bases; unmatched bases: 9. Germline V CDR1 and CDR2: MDHEN, SYDVKM. CDR3 protein: CASNYWGQGGNQPQHF. The CDR3 DNA follows: TGTGCCAGCAACTATTGGGGACAGGGGGGGAATCAGCCCCAGCATTTT.

The V call is TRBV11-2, the J call TRBJ2-1; tentative D call: TRBD1 (6 bases). Germline CDR1 SGHAT, CDR2 FQNNGV. The CDR3 has 17 amino acids. The germline V and J ends were trimmed by 1 base and 2 bases, with 15 bases remaining between them. CDR3 DNA: TGTGCCAGCAGCTTAGGTTTTCCCGGGACAACCTACAATGAGCAGTTCTTC. Amino acids: CASSLGFPGTTYNEQFF.

The chain is built from TRBV7-9 and TRBJ2-3; tentatively, D is TRBD1 (6 bases). The CDR3 extends over 15 amino acids. V gave up 0 bases and J gave up 3 bases, with 10 bases separating them. CDR1 and CDR2 from the germline V gene are SEHNR and FQNEAQ (reference sequence). The CDR3 sequence is CASSLALGTTDTQYF. Written as DNA, the CDR3 is TGTGCCAGCAGCTTAGCCTTAGGGACAACAGATACGCAGTATTTT.

This clone has only a few counts. The V and J genes are TRBV7-9 and TRBJ1-6; D not resolved. V was cut by 5 bases and J by 7 bases, with 12 bases left in between. The CDR3 totals 14 residues. The germline V gene encodes CDR1 SEHNR and CDR2 FQNEAQ (reference sequence). The CDR3 region has the DNA TGTGCCAGCAGCCCCCCACTGTTAAATTCACCCCTCCACTTT. It encodes CASSPPLLNSPLHF.

The chain recombines TRBV7-9 with TRBJ2-1; D call uncertain. The V end was cut by 9 bases, the J end by 4 bases, with 7 bases between. Germline V CDR1 and CDR2: SEHNR, FQNEAQ (reference sequence). The CDR3 is 11 amino acids. CDR3 region: CASELYNEQFF. The CDR3 nucleotides read TGTGCCAGTGAATTATACAATGAGCAGTTCTTC.

This rearrangement joins TRBV28 to TRBJ1-1, with unresolved D. Trimming shortened V by 1 base and J by 10 bases, and 13 bases separated the two germline ends. Germline V gives CDR1 MDHEN, CDR2 SYDVKM. The CDR3 has 13 residues. CDR3 coding DNA: TGTGCCAGCAGTTTATCTTCGGGGATCGGAGCTTTCTTT. Amino acid sequence: CASSLSSGIGAFF.

The chain employs TRBV7-9 and TRBJ2-5, with 9 bases lining up with TRBD2. Trimming cost V 5 bases and J 5 bases; bases outside gene matches: 6. Germline CDR1 is SEHNR and CDR2 is FQNEAQ (reference sequence). This CDR3 spans 14 amino acids. The CDR3 loop is CASSLSGSPETQYF. CDR3 nucleotides: TGTGCCAGCAGCCTTAGCGGGAGTCCCGAGACCCAGTACTTC.

The sample holds a few counts of this clone. The genes are TRBV30 and TRBJ2-2; D possibly corresponds to TRBD2 (5 bases). The V and J ends lost 1 base and 13 bases respectively, with 13 bases between them. Looked up from germline, CDR1 is GTSNPN and CDR2 is SVGIG (reference sequence). CDR3 length: 12 residues. DNA for the CDR3: TGTGCCTGGAGTGAGGACTTCCGGGGGCTGTTTTTT. Amino acid sequence: CAWSEDFRGLFF.

The chain joins TRBV7-2 to TRBJ1-1; D is possibly TRBD1 (6 bases). The CDR3 consists of 14 residues. Trimming took 1 base from V and 4 from J, leaving 10 bases between them. CDR1 SGHTA and CDR2 FQGNSA come from the germline V gene. DNA for the CDR3: TGTGCCAGCAGCTTAGTACCAGGGGTCACTGAAGCTTTCTTT. Protein product: CASSLVPGVTEAFF.

J is TRBJ1-4 and V is TRBV19; tentative D call: TRBD1 (6 bases). Germline assignment: CDR1 LNHDA and CDR2 SQIVND (reference sequence). With 11 bases removed from V and 7 bases from J, the gap between germline ends came to 17 bases. This CDR3 spans 13 amino acids. Here the CDR3 reads CASRGSASEKLFF. The CDR3 bases are TGTGCCTCTAGGGGGTCAGCATCTGAAAAACTGTTTTTT.

This sequence joins TRBV6-1 and TRBJ1-5; D unclear. The length of the CDR3 is 14 residues. Trimming removed 8 bases at V and 5 bases at J, with 16 bases between. Germline assignment: CDR1 MNHNS and CDR2 SASEGT. The CDR3 reads CASRTYPTDQPQHF. The CDR3 region has the DNA TGTGCCAGCCGGACGTACCCAACGGATCAGCCCCAGCATTTT.

The V and J genes are TRBV28 and TRBJ1-1; no definite D call. Germline assignment: CDR1 MDHEN and CDR2 SYDVKM. V lost 2 bases to trimming and J lost 4 bases, with 11 bases between them. The CDR3 is 14 amino acids. Here the CDR3 DNA reads TGTGCCAGCAGTTTAAGTGGAGCGAGCACTGAAGCTTTCTTT. Translation gives CASSLSGASTEAFF.

V gene TRBV19 combines with J gene TRBJ2-2; possibly TRBD1 for D (6 bases). From germline, CDR1 is LNHDA and CDR2 SQIVND (reference sequence). The CDR3 is 14 residues long. Between the trimmed V and J ends, which lost 2 bases and 4 bases, there was a span of 8 bases. The CDR3 sequence: CASSILGGTGELFF. The CDR3 DNA follows: TGTGCCAGTAGTATATTAGGGGGCACCGGGGAGCTGTTTTTT. Complete variable domain (other parts from reference TRBV19 and TRBJ2-2): DGGITQSPKYLFRKEGQNVTLSCEQNLNHDAMYWYRQDPGQGLRLIYYSQIVNDFQKGDIAEGYSVSREKKESFPLTVTSAQKNPTAFYLCASSILGGTGELFFGEGSRLTVL.

The CDR3 DNA follows: TGTGCCAGCAGCTTAGCAAGACTAGCGGGAGGATCCTACGAGCAGTACTTC. Translation: CASSLARLAGGSYEQYF. The rearrangement links TRBV7-8 to TRBJ2-7, with 13 bases fitting TRBD2. Germline trimming cut 0 bases from V and 1 base from J; bases unmatched to any gene: 3. This CDR3 is 17 amino acids long. Germline V gene sequence: CDR1 SGHVS, CDR2 FQNEAQ.